A single sample is the source of the 20 T cell receptor beta chains below, sequenced in a study of CD4 T cells in relation to SARS-CoV-2 and coronaviruses. Their antigen targets remain unknown. Some clones are missing from TCRdb's copy, which holds only in-frame ones; the method was immunoSEQ multiplex PCR. This table holds 30,000 to 40,000 clones, 77% found once. The sequenced sample was memory CD4+ T cells from PBMCs, cultured in vitro. All receptors derive from an adult with COVID-19.

The chain uses TRBV5-4 and TRBJ1-3; perhaps TRBD1 as D (5 bases). From germline, CDR1 is SGHNT and CDR2 YYREEE (reference sequence). Trimming took 4 bases from V and 0 from J, leaving 14 bases between them. The CDR3 consists of 16 residues. For the CDR3, the DNA is TGTGCCAGCAGCACCGATTATGGGACCTCTGGAAACACCATATATTTT. It yields the protein CASSTDYGTSGNTIYF.

This chain links TRBV27 with TRBJ2-1; TRBD1 aligns across 9 bases. Unmatched junction bases numbered 15, after V lost 4 bases and J lost 5 bases. This CDR3 is 18 amino acids long. Germline CDR1 MNHEY, CDR2 SMNVEV (reference sequence). CDR3 amino acids: CASSSLTLRDRVNNEQFF. For the CDR3, the DNA is TGTGCCAGCAGTTCCCTGACTCTAAGGGACAGGGTAAACAATGAGCAGTTCTTC.

The rearrangement joins TRBV30 to TRBJ2-7; D is possibly TRBD1 or TRBD2 (5 bases each). The ends were cut back, 2 bases at V and 5 bases at J, with 13 bases in the middle. This CDR3 has 13 residues. The germline V gene has CDR1 GTSNPN and CDR2 SVGIG (reference sequence). CDR3 residues: CAWSRLRDDEQYF. The CDR3 DNA reads TGTGCCTGGAGTAGGTTAAGGGACGACGAGCAGTACTTC.

The gene calls are TRBV7-9 and TRBJ2-5; D not certain. CDR3 length equals 14 residues. CDR1 is SEHNR, CDR2 FQNEAQ, per germline (reference sequence). V was shortened by 0 bases and J by 8 bases, with 13 bases between the two germline ends. CDR3 amino acids: CASSLAGQAQTQYF. In DNA, the CDR3 is TGTGCCAGCAGCTTAGCCGGGCAGGCGCAAACCCAGTACTTC.

J is TRBJ1-1 and V is TRBV19; no clear D. Trimming stripped 5 bases from V and 8 bases from J, with 9 bases between. The CDR3 is 11 residues long. The germline CDR1 and CDR2 sequences are LNHDA and SQIVND (reference sequence). The CDR3 bases are TGTGCCAGTAGTGCCCGGTTGGAAGCTTTCTTT. Protein sequence: CASSARLEAFF.

The V call is TRBV5-1, the J call TRBJ2-1, with 9 bases fitting TRBD2. The junction had 10 bases not matched to a gene; V was cut back by 2 bases and J by 7 bases. The CDR3 has 16 amino acids. From germline, CDR1 is SGHRS and CDR2 YFSETQ. The CDR3 here is CASSLNSLAGRNEQFF. For the CDR3, the DNA is TGCGCCAGCAGCTTAAATTCCCTAGCGGGAAGGAATGAGCAGTTCTTC.

This chain links TRBV4-1 with TRBJ2-5; 7 nucleotides align to TRBD1. Germline CDR1 MGHRA, CDR2 YSYEKL. Trimming cost V 3 bases and J 6 bases; bases outside gene matches: 1. This CDR3 region has 12 residues. CDR3 in DNA: TGCGCCAGCAGCCAGGACAGGCAGACCCAGTACTTC. As protein: CASSQDRQTQYF.

The chain has TRBV6-5 and TRBJ1-1; possible D gene TRBD1, 5 bases. The ends were cut back, 2 bases at V and 1 base at J, with 8 bases in the middle. This CDR3 is 14 amino acids long. Germline V gene lookup returns CDR1 MNHEY and CDR2 SVGAGI. CDR3 in DNA: TGTGCCAGCAGTTACGTCGGGGGGAACACTGAAGCTTTCTTT. It yields the protein CASSYVGGNTEAFF.

DNA of the CDR3: TGCAGTGCTAGTGCTAGCGGGAGCGGGGAGCTGTTTTTT. Translation: CSASASGSGELFF. The V gene is TRBV20-1, the J gene TRBJ2-2, with 10 bases fitting TRBD2. J lost 7 bases, V lost 3 bases, and 2 bases had no gene match. CDR1 is DFQATT, CDR2 SNEGSKA, per germline (reference sequence). The CDR3 consists of 13 residues.

This clone was observed a handful of times. V is TRBV3-1 (or the pseudogene TRBV3-2) and J is TRBJ2-1; the D gene is possibly TRBD1 (5 bases). Germline CDR1 and CDR2: LGHDT and YNNKEL (reference sequence). The CDR3 runs 14 residues. V was cut by 3 bases and J by 5 bases, with 11 bases left in between. This chain's CDR3 is CASSQTSGHNEQFF. The DNA for the CDR3 is TGTGCCAGCAGCCAGACTTCAGGGCACAATGAGCAGTTCTTC.

The genes are TRBV5-1 and TRBJ2-1, with 9 bases lining up with TRBD1. Germline CDR1 reads SGHRS; CDR2 reads YFSETQ. Germline trimming cut 0 bases from V and 4 bases from J; bases unmatched to any gene: 2. The CDR3 covers 15 residues. In nucleotides, the CDR3 is TGCGCCAGCAGCTTGGTCGGGACAGGGTACAATGAGCAGTTCTTC. Translating it yields CASSLVGTGYNEQFF.

This chain links TRBV14 with TRBJ1-3, with D hard to call. The V and J ends lost 4 bases and 0 bases respectively, with 4 bases between them. The CDR3 has 13 amino acids. The V gene's germline CDR1 is SGHDN and CDR2 FVKESK. The CDR3 DNA reads TGTGCCAGCAGCCCCTCCTCTGGAAACACCATATATTTT. Translated, it gives CASSPSSGNTIYF.

In DNA form, the CDR3 reads TGTGCCAGCAGCTTAAGAGGGGCAGGCTACGAGCAGTACTTC. Its protein product is CASSLRGAGYEQYF. The chain recombines TRBV7-2 with TRBJ2-7; D assignment may be TRBD1 or TRBD2 (5 bases each). This CDR3 region has 14 residues. The V and J ends lost 2 bases and 3 bases respectively, with 11 bases between them. Germline V gives CDR1 SGHTA, CDR2 FQGNSA. The complete variable domain, with remaining parts taken from reference TRBV7-2 and TRBJ2-7, reads GAGVSQSPSNKVTEKGKDVELRCDPISGHTALYWYRQSLGQGLEFLIYFQGNSAPDKSGLPSDRFSAERTGGSVSTLTIQRTQQEDSAVYLCASSLRGAGYEQYFGPGTRLTVT.

V usage is TRBV18 and J usage is TRBJ2-5, with TRBD1 matching over 10 bases. The ends lost 4 bases at V and 7 bases at J; junction bases unmatched: 6. This CDR3 has 14 residues. Germline CDR1 reads KGHSH; CDR2 reads LQKENI. In DNA form, the CDR3 reads TGTGCCAGCTCACGGGACAGGGGCCAGGCGACCCAGTACTTC. Its translation is CASSRDRGQATQYF.

The chain has TRBV29-1 and TRBJ2-1; 12 bases map to TRBD2. The V gene's germline CDR1 is SQVTM and CDR2 ANQGSEA. Germline trimming cut 5 bases from V and 8 bases from J; bases unmatched to any gene: 7. CDR3 size: 14 residues. In nucleotides, the CDR3 is TGCAGCGTTCCTCTAGCGGGAGGGTTCGATGAGCAGTTCTTC. Encoded protein: CSVPLAGGFDEQFF.

J is TRBJ2-1 and V is TRBV27; D gene uncertain. CDR1 MNHEY and CDR2 SMNVEV come from the germline V gene (reference sequence). There are 15 residues in the CDR3. With 3 bases removed from V and 2 bases from J, the gap between germline ends came to 11 bases. CDR3 bases: TGTGCCAGCAGTTTGTCTGGGTACACCTACAATGAGCAGTTCTTC. Its protein product is CASSLSGYTYNEQFF.

CDR3 sequence (DNA): TGTGCCAGCAGCCAAGACAGGGGACACTATGGCTACACCTTC. Its protein is CASSQDRGHYGYTF. V usage is TRBV4-2 and J usage is TRBJ1-2, with D possibly TRBD1 on 6 matching bases. CDR1 and CDR2 from the germline V gene are LGHNA and YNFKEQ. This CDR3 region has 14 residues. The V end lost 0 bases, the J end lost 3 bases, and 8 bases lay between the germline ends.

The J gene is TRBJ2-7, the V gene TRBV11-2, with TRBD2 identical over 8 bases. This CDR3 spans 15 amino acids. V lost 5 bases, J lost 2 bases, and 8 bases stayed unmatched. Germline CDR1 SGHAT, CDR2 FQNNGV. CDR3 amino acids: CASSVTGGSTYEQYF. The CDR3 bases are TGTGCCAGCAGCGTGACGGGAGGGTCTACCTACGAGCAGTACTTC.

This clone was detected a few times. This chain joins TRBV20-1 and TRBJ1-2, with D possibly TRBD1 on 5 matching bases. The germline V gene encodes CDR1 DFQATT and CDR2 SNEGSKA (reference sequence). This CDR3 comprises 11 residues. V was pared by 7 bases and J by 3 bases, with 9 bases between. The CDR3 loop reads CSEPGDYGYTF. CDR3 DNA sequence: TGCAGTGAGCCGGGGGACTATGGCTACACCTTC.

In the case of this clone: The germline gene is not matched at one end of the junction; a read error may be the cause. The chain employs TRBV2 and TRBJ2-1; TRBD2 agrees at 11 bases. This CDR3 has 15 residues. Germline values: CDR1 SNHLY, CDR2 FYNNEI. The CDR3 DNA sequence: TGTGCCAGCAGGGAAGCTAGCGGGGGGCACAATGAGCAGTTCTTC. The encoded protein is CASREASGGHNEQFF.